This T cell receptor (beta chain) derives from a study of blood T cell repertoires in COVID-19. As for the study in general: Specimens from acute and convalescent COVID-19 originated in the United States, Italy and Spain. T cells, B-cell-depleted T cells, or PBMCs supplied cDNA or gDNA.

Authors' methods: Estimation of nucleated cell counts was performed using reference gene primer amplification. Profiling relied on immunoSEQ multiplex PCR, and the TCRdb table lists in-frame clones only, not all of them. The V and J calls and clone size come from that table; D and trimming were worked out from the DNA. The sample consists of fewer than 75,000 clones, under 95% of them appearing once. Trimming took 4 bases from V and 6 from J; bases not matched to a gene: 16. CDR1 is SGDLS and CDR2 is YYNGEE in the germline V gene. The CDR3 sequence is 17 residues long. This clonotype was sampled from a human donor in a cohort sampled during active COVID-19. Sample: peripheral blood. The gene calls are TRBV9 and TRBJ1-2, with 9 nucleotides matching TRBD1. For the CDR3, the DNA is TGTGCCAGCAGCCCTAGGGGGAGGGGACAGGGATTTGATGGCTACACCTTC. As protein: CASSPRGRGQGFDGYTF.